What follows describes a single T cell receptor (beta chain). Its antigen remains unidentified. CDR3 length equals 18 residues. In germline, CDR1 is MNHEY, CDR2 SMNVEV (reference sequence). V dropped 5 bases and J dropped 4; count of bases not matched to a gene: 19. The record originates from a study of cytomegalovirus exposure and HLA in healthy donors. The study ran its PCR with 60 Vbeta and 13 Jbeta primers. The protocol was immunoSEQ multiplex PCR, while the TCRdb copy is restricted to in-frame clones and leaves out a portion. Recorded here are approximately 110,000 clones; the top ten clones represent around 2.4%. The study, taken as a whole, reports: Later work found most CMV-associated TCR beta chains apparently HLA-restricted. Follow-up analysis later connected one missense variant in DCLRE1C with trimming of TCR beta V- and J-genes. TCR beta sequences reportedly predicted most subjects' HLA-A and HLA-B alleles accurately.

This TCR was recovered from a middle-aged man in good health and CMV-seronegative. The specimen sequenced was PBMCs. The chain combines TRBV27 with TRBJ1-2, with 7 positions matching TRBD1. CDR3 protein: CASSPSGQVHPGGYGYTF. The CDR3 DNA is TGTGCCAGCAGTCCCTCAGGACAGGTTCACCCGGGCGGCTATGGCTACACCTTC.